A single sample gave rise to the 8 T cell receptor beta chains below, sequenced in a study of human T cells and chemical hapten exposure. Sample time point: patch test 1, 2 weeks after DPC sensitization. The treatment denotes: therapeutic diphenylcyclopropenone sensitization with weekly scalp DPC. TCRdb passed the RACE reads through MiXCR, listing each CDR3 protein once. Of about 49,000 distinct CDR3 sequences in the sample, 9.3% were seen once. Sequencing used whole blood, obtained in connection with sensitization to the hapten diphenylcyclopropenone (DPC). The receptor set was obtained from a woman aged 45-65 years with alopecia areata. Some clones in this sample may be carry-over from other donors' samples.

This clonotype was seen ten or more times. The genes are TRBV7-8 and TRBJ1-2, with 8 bases lining up with TRBD1. V shed 3 bases and J 6 bases; nucleotides not matched to a gene: 6. The CDR3 is 14 amino acids. The germline V gene has CDR1 SGHVS and CDR2 FQNEAQ. CDR3 loop: CASSLVRTGHGYTF. The CDR3 bases are TGTGCCAGCAGCTTGGTGAGGACAGGGCATGGCTACACCTTC.

There are many counts of this clonotype. This sequence joins TRBV7-2 and TRBJ1-5; perhaps TRBD1 as D (5 bases). V dropped 3 bases and J dropped 3 bases, with 12 bases sitting between them. The CDR3 has 15 amino acids. The germline V gene encodes CDR1 SGHTA and CDR2 FQGNSA. This chain's CDR3 is CASSFDGGINQPQHF. In DNA form, the CDR3 reads TGTGCCAGCAGCTTCGACGGGGGTATCAATCAGCCCCAGCATTTT.

As concerns this clonotype: A much more abundant neighbour one base away suggests this may be a read error. The rearrangement joins TRBV18 to TRBJ2-3; D not certain. The CDR3 consists of 12 residues. Germline V CDR1 and CDR2: KGHSH, LQKENI. In nucleotides, the CDR3 is TGTACCAGCTCACCCAACCAGGATACGCAGTATTTT. This translates into CTSSPNQDTQYF.

This clonotype was observed at least ten times. This rearrangement joins TRBV7-2 to TRBJ2-5; tentative D call: TRBD1 (5 bases). Trimming shortened V by 3 bases and J by 5 bases, and 7 bases separated the two germline ends. CDR1 and CDR2 (germline): SGHTA, FQGNSA. The CDR3 is made up of 12 amino acids. The CDR3 spells CASSFRAETQYF. The CDR3 region has the DNA TGTGCCAGCAGCTTCAGGGCGGAGACCCAGTACTTC.

This clonotype is deemed medium-sized. This chain joins TRBV20-1 and TRBJ2-3; D is unclear. Per germline, CDR1 DFQATT and CDR2 SNEGSKA (reference sequence). The CDR3 contains 15 residues. V lost 1 base, J lost 6 bases, and 17 bases lay in between. Written as DNA, the CDR3 is TGCAGTGCTAGAGGGGGTTGGCTAGGGAAGGATACGCAGTATTTT. Its protein product is CSARGGWLGKDTQYF.

In this sample, this clonotype turned up many times. This chain links TRBV29-1 with TRBJ2-5, with D perhaps matching TRBD2 (5 bases). The V and J ends lost 6 bases and 3 bases respectively, with 14 bases between them. The CDR3 is 13 amino acids. Per the germline V gene, CDR1 is SQVTM and CDR2 is ANQGSEA. The CDR3 DNA is TGCAGCGTGAGGGCGGGCGGAAAAGAGACCCAGTACTTC. It yields the protein CSVRAGGKETQYF.

This clonotype was counted ten times or more. The genes are TRBV20-1 and TRBJ2-5, with unresolved D. V lost 3 bases and J lost 5, with 13 bases in between. The CDR3 loop spans 13 amino acids. Germline values: CDR1 DFQATT, CDR2 SNEGSKA (reference sequence). The CDR3 DNA reads as TGCAGTGCTAGCAGAGAGTTGGGGGAGACCCAGTACTTC. Translating it yields CSASRELGETQYF.

This clonotype was observed at least ten times. The chain recombines TRBV20-1 with TRBJ2-1; D remains unclear. The CDR3 runs 15 residues. Trimming cost V 4 bases and J 7 bases, with 20 bases left between them. Germline V gene lookup returns CDR1 DFQATT and CDR2 SNEGSKA (reference sequence). In DNA, the CDR3 is TGCAGTGCTACCTCGGCCAGACGTCTTCTGAATGAGCAGTTCTTC. This sequence encodes CSATSARRLLNEQFF.